This T cell receptor beta chain emerged from a study of spatial heterogeneity in lung cancer. The V and J ends lost 6 bases and 10 bases, in that order; junction bases with no gene match: 12. This CDR3 region has 14 residues. CDR1 and CDR2 from the germline V gene are SEHNR and FQNEAQ (reference sequence). The sample's time point: sample taken at primary tumor resection. The study sequenced unsorted whole RNA from tumor, nontumor lung or frozen PBMC. TCRdb reprocessed the 5' RACE reads with MiXCR, giving one entry per CDR3 protein. Of almost 75,000 distinct CDR3 sequences listed, approximately 12% are singletons.

The receptor was derived from a male donor with early-stage non-small cell lung cancer. The chain combines TRBV7-9 with TRBJ2-1, with 7 bases aligning to TRBD1. The sample in question was PBMCs, obtained at surgery. CDR3 sequence reads: CASRPNRGIGEQFF. In DNA form, the CDR3 reads TGTGCCAGCAGGCCTAACAGGGGAATCGGCGAGCAGTTCTTC.